These 5 T cell receptor beta chains were sequenced from one sample in a study of quantifying T cell responses using KT2 cells. Study at large: cDNA was made from DNase-treated RNA using alpha and beta constant primers.

The cDNA 3' end received a ligated oligonucleotide with a UMI. The first PCR ran approximately 4 cycles with an equimolar RC1.1 and RC1.2 beta primer mix. TCRdb reanalysed the UMI-ligation and nested PCR reads using MiXCR and keeps one entry per CDR3 protein. The sample lists around 56,000 distinct CDR3 sequences; 9% to 15% were seen once. Sequences were obtained from PBMCs spiked with cells of the T cell clone KT2. The receptors derive from a human donor.

This clonotype was observed many times. This rearrangement joins TRBV29-1 to TRBJ2-5; the D gene is possibly TRBD2 (6 bases). The germline V gene has CDR1 SQVTM and CDR2 ANQGSEA. The V gene lost 4 bases and the J gene lost 3 bases, with 9 bases spanning the gap. The CDR3 totals 12 residues. CDR3 bases: TGCAGCGTTGGGAGGGGTGAAGAGACCCAGTACTTC. Protein: CSVGRGEETQYF.

This clonotype was observed many times. The chain recombines TRBV20-1 with TRBJ1-1; D may be TRBD1 (6 bases). The germline V and J ends were trimmed by 2 bases and 7 bases, with 11 bases remaining between them. Per germline, CDR1 DFQATT and CDR2 SNEGSKA (reference sequence). The CDR3 is made up of 12 amino acids. DNA for the CDR3: TGCAGTGCTAGATACAGGGCAAGTGAAGCTTTCTTT. Translated: CSARYRASEAFF.

This clonotype occurred a few times. The gene calls are TRBV7-8 and TRBJ1-2; the match to TRBD1 covers 8 bases. Trimming at V came to 5 bases and at J to 3 bases, leaving 8 bases not matched to a gene. Germline values: CDR1 SGHVS, CDR2 FQNEAQ. The CDR3 runs 15 residues. CDR3 nucleotides: TGTGCCAGCAGCATTAGACAGGGGAATTACTATGGCTACACCTTC. Its protein product is CASSIRQGNYYGYTF.

This clonotype has at least ten counts. The J gene is TRBJ1-1, the V gene TRBV13; D remains unclear. Germline V lookup: CDR1 PRHDT, CDR2 FYEKMQ (reference sequence). The germline V and J ends were trimmed by 4 bases and 1 base, with 10 bases remaining between them. This CDR3 comprises 14 residues. In DNA form, the CDR3 reads TGTGCCAGCAGCTACCCACATGAGAACACTGAAGCTTTCTTT. It codes for CASSYPHENTEAFF.

This clonotype was recorded at least ten times. The chain recombines TRBV9 with TRBJ2-6; 7 positions match TRBD2. Germline assignment: CDR1 SGDLS and CDR2 YYNGEE. J was trimmed by 0 bases and V by 7 bases; bases with no gene match: 7. The CDR3 has 16 residues. CDR3 residues: CASAPAGSSGANVLTF. As DNA, the CDR3 is TGTGCCAGCGCCCCAGCGGGAAGCTCTGGGGCCAACGTCCTGACTTTC.